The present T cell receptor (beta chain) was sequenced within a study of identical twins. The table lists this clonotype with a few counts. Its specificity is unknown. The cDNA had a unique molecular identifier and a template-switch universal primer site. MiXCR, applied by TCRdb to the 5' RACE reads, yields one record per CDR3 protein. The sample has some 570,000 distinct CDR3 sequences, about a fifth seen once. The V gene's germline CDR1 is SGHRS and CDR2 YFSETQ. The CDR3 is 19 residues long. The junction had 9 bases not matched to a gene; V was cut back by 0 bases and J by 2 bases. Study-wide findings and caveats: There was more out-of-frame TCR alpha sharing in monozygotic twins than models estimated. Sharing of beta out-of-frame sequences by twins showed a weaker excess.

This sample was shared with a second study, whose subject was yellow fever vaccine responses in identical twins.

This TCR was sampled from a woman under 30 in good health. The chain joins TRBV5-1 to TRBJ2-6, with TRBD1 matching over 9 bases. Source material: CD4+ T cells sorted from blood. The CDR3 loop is CASSLEGTGYSAGANVLTF. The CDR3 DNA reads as TGCGCCAGCAGCTTGGAGGGGACAGGGTACTCCGCTGGGGCCAACGTCCTGACTTTC.